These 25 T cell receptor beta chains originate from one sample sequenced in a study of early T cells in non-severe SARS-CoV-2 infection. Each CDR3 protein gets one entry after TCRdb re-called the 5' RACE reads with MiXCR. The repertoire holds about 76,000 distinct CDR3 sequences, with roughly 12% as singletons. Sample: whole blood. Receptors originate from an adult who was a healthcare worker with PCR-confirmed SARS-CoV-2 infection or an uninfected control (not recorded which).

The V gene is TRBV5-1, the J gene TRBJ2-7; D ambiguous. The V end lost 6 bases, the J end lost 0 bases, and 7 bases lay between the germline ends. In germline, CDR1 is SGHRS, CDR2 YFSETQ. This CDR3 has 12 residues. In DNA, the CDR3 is TGCGCCAGCACCCCCGGCTCCTACGAGCAGTACTTC. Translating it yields CASTPGSYEQYF.

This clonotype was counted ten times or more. DNA of the CDR3: TGTGCCAGCAGCTTCACCGGGGAGCTGTTTTTT. This sequence encodes CASSFTGELFF. The chain is built from TRBV13 and TRBJ2-2; no reliable D call. Trimming shortened V by 3 bases and J by 4 bases, and 0 bases separated the two germline ends. The CDR3 length is 11 residues. Germline V gene lookup returns CDR1 PRHDT and CDR2 FYEKMQ (reference sequence).

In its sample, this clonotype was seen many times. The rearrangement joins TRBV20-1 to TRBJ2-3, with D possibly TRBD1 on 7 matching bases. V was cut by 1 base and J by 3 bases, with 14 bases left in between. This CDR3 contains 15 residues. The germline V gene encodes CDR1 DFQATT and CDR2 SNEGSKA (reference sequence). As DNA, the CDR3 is TGCAGTGCTAGAGTCTTCCAGGGGGGTACAGATACGCAGTATTTT. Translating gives CSARVFQGGTDTQYF.

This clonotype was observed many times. The CDR3 DNA reads TGCAGTGCTAGAGATCACAGGGCTAATCAGCCCCAGCATTTT. Its translation is CSARDHRANQPQHF. V is TRBV20-1 and J is TRBJ1-5; D is possibly TRBD1 (6 bases). The germline gives CDR1 DFQATT, CDR2 SNEGSKA (reference sequence). There are 14 residues in the CDR3. The V end was cut by 0 bases, the J end by 4 bases, with 10 bases between.

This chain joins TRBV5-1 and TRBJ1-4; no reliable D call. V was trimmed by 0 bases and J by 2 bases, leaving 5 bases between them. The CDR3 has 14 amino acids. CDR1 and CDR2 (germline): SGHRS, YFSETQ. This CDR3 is CASSLAETNEKLFF. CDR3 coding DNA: TGCGCCAGCAGCTTGGCCGAGACTAATGAAAAACTGTTTTTT.

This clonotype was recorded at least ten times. The CDR3 is CASSPLGTGDYEQYF. The CDR3 DNA follows: TGTGCCAGTAGTCCTCTCGGGACAGGGGACTACGAGCAGTACTTC. The chain links TRBV19 to TRBJ2-7; 10 positions agree with TRBD1. The CDR3 loop spans 15 amino acids. Germline V gene lookup returns CDR1 LNHDA and CDR2 SQIVND (reference sequence). With V trimmed by 5 bases and J by 3 bases, 7 bases remained unmatched. The variable domain in full, completed from reference TRBV19 and TRBJ2-7, reads DGGITQSPKYLFRKEGQNVTLSCEQNLNHDAMYWYRQDPGQGLRLIYYSQIVNDFQKGDIAEGYSVSREKKESFPLTVTSAQKNPTAFYLCASSPLGTGDYEQYFGPGTRLTVT.

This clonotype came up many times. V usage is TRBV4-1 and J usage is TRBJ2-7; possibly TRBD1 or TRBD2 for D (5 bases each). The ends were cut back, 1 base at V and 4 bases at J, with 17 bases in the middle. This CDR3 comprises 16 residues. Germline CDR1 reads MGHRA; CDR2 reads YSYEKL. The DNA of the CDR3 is TGCGCCAGCAGCCAAGCGTTCGTGGGACGACTATACGAGCAGTACTTC. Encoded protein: CASSQAFVGRLYEQYF.

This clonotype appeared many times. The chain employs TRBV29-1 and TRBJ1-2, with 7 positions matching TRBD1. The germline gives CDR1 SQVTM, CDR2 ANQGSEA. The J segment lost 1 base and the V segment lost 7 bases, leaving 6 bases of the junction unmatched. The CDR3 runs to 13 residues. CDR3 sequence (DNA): TGCAGCGGTGGGACAGCGGATAACTATGGCTACACCTTC. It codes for CSGGTADNYGYTF.

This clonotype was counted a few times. CDR3 bases: TGTGCCAGCAGTCCAGGACAGGGCTACCAGCCCCAGCATTTT. Its protein product is CASSPGQGYQPQHF. V is TRBV27 and J is TRBJ1-5; 8 bases are a match to TRBD1. The CDR3 has 14 amino acids. Per the germline V gene, CDR1 is MNHEY and CDR2 is SMNVEV (reference sequence). V gave up 5 bases and J gave up 7 bases; unmatched junction bases: 7.

The CDR3 bases are TGTGCCACCAGTGAGTCCCGAAGAAACTATGGCTACACCTTC. It translates to CATSESRRNYGYTF. The V gene is TRBV24-1, the J gene TRBJ1-2; no clear D gene. Trimming pared 4 bases from V and 2 bases from J, leaving 10 bases between. Germline assignment: CDR1 KGHDR and CDR2 SFDVKD. This CDR3 is 14 amino acids long.

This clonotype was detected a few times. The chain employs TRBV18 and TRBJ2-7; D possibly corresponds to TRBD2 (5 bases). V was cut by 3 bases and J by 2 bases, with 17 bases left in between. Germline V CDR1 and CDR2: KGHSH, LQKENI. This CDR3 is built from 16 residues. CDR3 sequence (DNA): TGTGCCAGCTCACCCTCCACTAGTTCCGACACCTACGAGCAGTACTTC. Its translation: CASSPSTSSDTYEQYF. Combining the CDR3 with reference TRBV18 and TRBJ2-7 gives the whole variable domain NAGVMQNPRHLVRRRGQEARLRCSPMKGHSHVYWYRQLPEEGLKFMVYLQKENIIDESGMPKERFSAEFPKEGPSILRIQQVVRGDSAAYFCASSPSTSSDTYEQYFGPGTRLTVT.

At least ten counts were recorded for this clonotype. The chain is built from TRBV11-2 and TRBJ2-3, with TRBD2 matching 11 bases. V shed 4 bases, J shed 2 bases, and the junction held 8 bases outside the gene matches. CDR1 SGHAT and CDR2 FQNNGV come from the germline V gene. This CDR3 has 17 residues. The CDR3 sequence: CASSSGTSGLLTDTQYF. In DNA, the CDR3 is TGTGCCAGCAGCTCCGGGACTAGCGGACTACTCACAGATACGCAGTATTTT.

The CDR3 protein is CASSSPGLAVDTQYF. The CDR3 DNA is TGTGCCAGCAGCTCCCCGGGACTAGCGGTAGATACGCAGTATTTT. The rearrangement uses TRBV5-8 and TRBJ2-3; 11 bases are a match to TRBD2. The germline gives CDR1 SGHTS, CDR2 YDEGEE. The CDR3 spans 15 residues. V trimming: 3 bases; J trimming: 5 bases; junction bases outside the gene matches: 5.

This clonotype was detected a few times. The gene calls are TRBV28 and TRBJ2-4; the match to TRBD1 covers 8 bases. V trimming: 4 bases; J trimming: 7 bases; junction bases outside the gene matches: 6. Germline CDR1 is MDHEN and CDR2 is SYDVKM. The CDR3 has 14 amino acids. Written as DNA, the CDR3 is TGTGCCAGCAGTTACCGGGACAGGACGAACATTCAGTACTTC. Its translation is CASSYRDRTNIQYF.

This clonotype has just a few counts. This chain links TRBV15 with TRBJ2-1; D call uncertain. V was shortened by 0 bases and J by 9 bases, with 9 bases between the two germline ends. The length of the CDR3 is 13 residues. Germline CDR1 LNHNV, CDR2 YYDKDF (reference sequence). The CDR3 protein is CATSRDKQREQFF. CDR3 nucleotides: TGTGCCACCAGCAGAGATAAACAGCGTGAGCAGTTCTTC.

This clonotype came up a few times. CDR3 nucleotides: TGTGCCAGCAGCCAATCGGAGACCCAGTACTTC. Protein: CASSQSETQYF. The chain carries TRBV7-2 and TRBJ2-5; no reliable D call. There are 11 residues in the CDR3. V was trimmed by 5 bases and J by 5 bases, leaving 6 bases between them. Germline lookup yields CDR1 SGHTA and CDR2 FQGNSA. The complete variable domain, with remaining parts taken from reference TRBV7-2 and TRBJ2-5, reads GAGVSQSPSNKVTEKGKDVELRCDPISGHTALYWYRQSLGQGLEFLIYFQGNSAPDKSGLPSDRFSAERTGGSVSTLTIQRTQQEDSAVYLCASSQSETQYFGPGTRLLVL.

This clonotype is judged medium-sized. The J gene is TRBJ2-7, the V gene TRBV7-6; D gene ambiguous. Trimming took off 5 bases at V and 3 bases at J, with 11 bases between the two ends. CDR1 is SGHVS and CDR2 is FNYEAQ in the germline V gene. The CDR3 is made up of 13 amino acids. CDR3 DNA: TGTGCCAGCAGCCCGGGTCCCAACTACGAGCAGTACTTC. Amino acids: CASSPGPNYEQYF.

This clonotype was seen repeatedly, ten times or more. The CDR3 is CASKWGSSYNEQFF. The CDR3 nucleotides are TGTGCCAGCAAATGGGGAAGCTCCTACAATGAGCAGTTCTTC. The chain recombines TRBV28 with TRBJ2-1; unclear D gene. From germline, CDR1 is MDHEN and CDR2 SYDVKM. The CDR3 spans 14 residues. V lost 7 bases and J 0 bases, leaving 10 bases between the germline ends.

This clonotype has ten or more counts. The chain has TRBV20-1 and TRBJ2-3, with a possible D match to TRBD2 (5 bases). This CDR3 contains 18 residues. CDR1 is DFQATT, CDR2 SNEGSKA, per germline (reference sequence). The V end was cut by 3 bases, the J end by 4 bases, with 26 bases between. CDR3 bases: TGCAGTGCTAGCCTACCGGGTTACCTCTCCGCGCGGGCAGATACGCAGTATTTT. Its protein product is CSASLPGYLSARADTQYF.

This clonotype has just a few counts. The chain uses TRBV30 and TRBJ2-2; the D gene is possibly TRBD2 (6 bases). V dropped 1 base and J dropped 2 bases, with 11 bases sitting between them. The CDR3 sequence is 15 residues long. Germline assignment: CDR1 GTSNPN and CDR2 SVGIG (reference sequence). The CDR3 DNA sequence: TGTGCCTGGAGTGCCGTCGGGGGTAACACCGGGGAGCTGTTTTTT. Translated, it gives CAWSAVGGNTGELFF.

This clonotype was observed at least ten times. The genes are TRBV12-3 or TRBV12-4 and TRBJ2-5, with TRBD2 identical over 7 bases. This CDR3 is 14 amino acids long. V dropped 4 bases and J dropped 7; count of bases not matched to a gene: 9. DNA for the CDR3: TGTGCCAGCAGTTCCCCTGGGGGGGAGAGGACCCAGTACTTC. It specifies CASSSPGGERTQYF.

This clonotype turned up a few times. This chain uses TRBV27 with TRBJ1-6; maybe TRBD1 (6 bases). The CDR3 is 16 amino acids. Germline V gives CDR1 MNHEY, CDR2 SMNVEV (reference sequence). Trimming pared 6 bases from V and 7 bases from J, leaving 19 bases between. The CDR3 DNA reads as TGTGCCAGCAGGATTAGTGCCAGGGGTCACAATTCACCCCTCCACTTT. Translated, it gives CASRISARGHNSPLHF.

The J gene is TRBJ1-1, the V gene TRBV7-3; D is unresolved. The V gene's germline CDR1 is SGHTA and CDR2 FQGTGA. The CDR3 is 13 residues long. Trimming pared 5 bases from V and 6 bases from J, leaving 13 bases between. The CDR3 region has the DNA TGTGCCAGCAGCGTAAGTCGAGGCGCTGAAGCTTTCTTT. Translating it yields CASSVSRGAEAFF.

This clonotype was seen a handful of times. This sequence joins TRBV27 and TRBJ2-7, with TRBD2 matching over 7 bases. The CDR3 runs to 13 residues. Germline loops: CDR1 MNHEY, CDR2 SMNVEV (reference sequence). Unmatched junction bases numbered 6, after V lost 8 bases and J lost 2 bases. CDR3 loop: CASWASGTYEQYF. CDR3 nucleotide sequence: TGTGCCAGCTGGGCTAGCGGTACCTACGAGCAGTACTTC.

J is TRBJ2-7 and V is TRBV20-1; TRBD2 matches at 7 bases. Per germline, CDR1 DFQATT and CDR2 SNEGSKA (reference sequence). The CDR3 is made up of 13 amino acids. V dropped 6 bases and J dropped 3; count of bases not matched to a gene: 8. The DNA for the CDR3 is TGCAGTGCCCCCACGCGGGACTACTACGAGCAGTACTTC. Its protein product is CSAPTRDYYEQYF.